This T cell receptor beta chain is drawn from a study of response to subunit inactivated influenza vaccine. One entry per CDR3 protein results from TCRdb running MiXCR on the RT-PCR reads. The sample has a few hundred thousand distinct CDR3 sequences, roughly 22% seen once. A remark on this clonotype: Its specificity is unknown. One end of the junction is discordant with germline, which a read error may explain.

Study results and limitations: The authors suggested that few new T cells are recruited per seasonal influenza vaccination.

The sequenced sample was PBMCs from blood, obtained approximately 20 months after vaccination. This receptor was identified in a man in his fifties or sixties who received an inactivated influenza vaccine.

CDR3 residues: CASSLDPGNTEAFF. As DNA, the CDR3 is TGTGCCAGCAGCCTAGATCCGGGGAACACTGAAGCTTTCTTT. The chain recombines TRBV11-2 with TRBJ1-1; unclear D gene. Per germline, CDR1 SGHAT and CDR2 FQNNGV. The CDR3 contains 14 residues.